The rows below give T cell receptor beta chains drawn from one sample of a study of cytomegalovirus exposure and HLA in healthy donors. Here immunoSEQ multiplex PCR was the method, and the copy in TCRdb shows in-frame clones only, minus some. The sample records 90,000 to 140,000 clones, 12% to 15% being singletons. Sequencing was performed on PBMCs. The receptors shown here come from a female donor in good health and CMV-seronegative. Both conserved end residues are part of each CDR3. D genes are given only for firm matches. Size is omitted from some rows. Given values are once, few, many or a class for expanded clones.

>once|TRBD2|TRBJ2-1|TRBV29-1
CSVEGVAGANNEQFF
TGCAGCGTTGAAGGGGTAGCGGGAGCTAACAATGAGCAGTTCTTC
>few|-|TRBJ1-1|TRBV4-1
CASSQDRLGRDEEAFF
TGCGCCAGCAGCCAAGATAGACTAGGACGGGACGAAGAAGCTTTCTTT
>-|TRBD1|TRBJ1-1|TRBV15
CATSRRSTGVGAEAFF
TGTGCCACCAGCAGACGCTCCACAGGGGTCGGCGCTGAAGCTTTCTTT
>few|-|TRBJ1-4|TRBV19
CASGGSRLKLFF
TGTGCCAGTGGGGGGAGTCGTCTGAAACTGTTTTTT
>few|-|TRBJ2-3|TRBV5-1
CASRLESTDAQYF
TGCGCCAGCAGGTTGGAAAGCACAGATGCGCAGTATTTT
>few|-|TRBJ2-1|TRBV6-6
CASRELAGEQFF
TGTGCCAGCAGAGAACTAGCCGGTGAGCAGTTCTTC
>once|-|TRBJ1-6|TRBV7-2
CASSLVYRVRDSPLHF
TGTGCCAGCAGCTTAGTTTACAGGGTCAGGGATTCACCCCTCCACTTT
>-|-|TRBJ1-6|TRBV2
CASSEQGSYNSPLHF
TGTGCCAGCAGTGAACAGGGAAGTTATAATTCACCCCTCCACTTT
>-|-|TRBJ1-5|TRBV27
CASSRTGISNQPQHF
TGTGCCAGCAGCCGAACAGGGATATCCAATCAGCCCCAGCATTTT
>-|-|TRBJ1-4|TRBV15
CATGAGIFVTNEKLFF
TGTGCCACCGGAGCGGGTATTTTTGTCACTAATGAAAAACTGTTTTTT
>-|-|TRBJ2-6|TRBV11-1
CAVQRAGANVLTF
TGTGCCGTACAGAGGGCTGGGGCCAACGTCCTGACTTTC
>-|-|TRBJ2-7|TRBV11-2
CASSLNRATYEQYF
TGTGCCAGCAGCCTGAACAGAGCAACCTACGAGCAGTACTTC
>-|-|TRBJ1-1|TRBV5-6
CASRARLNTEAFF
TGTGCCAGCAGGGCCAGGCTGAACACTGAAGCTTTCTTT
>-|-|TRBJ2-7|TRBV28
CASSFIAYEQYF
TGTGCCAGCAGTTTTATTGCCTACGAGCAGTACTTC
>few|-|TRBJ1-6|TRBV19
CASMSPKENSPLHF
TGTGCCAGTATGTCACCCAAGGAGAATTCACCCCTCCACTTT
>few|TRBD2|TRBJ2-2|TRBV2
CASIIGTSGRTNTGELFF
TGTGCCAGCATTATCGGGACTAGCGGGCGGACGAACACCGGGGAGCTGTTTTTT
>-|TRBD2|TRBJ2-3|TRBV2
CASSSLAGGLDTQYF
TGTGCCAGCAGCTCACTAGCGGGAGGGCTAGATACGCAGTATTTT
>-|-|TRBJ1-2|TRBV19
CASTSQTGLMVGYTF
TGTGCCAGTACGTCCCAGACAGGACTTATGGTGGGCTACACCTTC
>-|-|TRBJ2-7|TRBV6-6
CASKAASGSYEQYF
TGTGCCAGCAAAGCGGCCTCGGGCTCCTACGAGCAGTACTTC
>-|-|TRBJ1-5|TRBV30
CAWSGTASNQPQHF
TGTGCCTGGAGTGGGACAGCGAGCAATCAGCCCCAGCATTTT
>few|TRBD1|TRBJ2-3|TRBV9
CASSEYRGQADTQYF
TGTGCCAGCAGCGAATACAGGGGGCAGGCAGATACGCAGTATTTT
>few|TRBD2|TRBJ2-1|TRBV11-2
CASSLDHPLAVPYNEQFF
TGTGCCAGCAGCTTAGATCACCCCCTAGCGGTACCCTACAATGAGCAGTTCTTC
>few|TRBD2|TRBJ2-2|TRBV30
CAWSPSGRPGELFF
TGTGCCTGGAGTCCTAGCGGGCGCCCCGGGGAGCTGTTTTTT
>few|TRBD2|TRBJ2-7|TRBV5-6
CASSLEAGPYEQYF
TGTGCCAGCAGCTTGGAAGCGGGGCCCTACGAGCAGTACTTC
>-|-|TRBJ2-7|TRBV7-2
CASSQGGTRSYEQYF
TGTGCCAGCAGCCAGGGAGGGACACGCTCCTACGAGCAGTACTTC
>-|TRBD1|TRBJ1-2|TRBV7-6
CASSFFRTGSPFYGYTF
TGTGCCAGCAGCTTCTTCAGGACAGGTTCGCCTTTCTATGGCTACACCTTC
>few|-|TRBJ2-1|TRBV29-1
CSGRSGNEQFF
TGCAGCGGCCGGTCGGGCAATGAGCAGTTCTTC
>-|-|TRBJ1-1|TRBV7-3
CASSLNGSPTEAFF
TGTGCCAGCAGCTTAAACGGGTCCCCAACTGAAGCTTTCTTT
>few|-|TRBJ1-1|TRBV5-4
CASSLARAHTEAFF
TGTGCCAGCAGCTTGGCCAGGGCCCACACTGAAGCTTTCTTT
>few|-|TRBJ2-1|TRBV5-6
CASSFGTSTSEQFF
TGTGCCAGCAGCTTCGGGACAAGCACGTCCGAGCAGTTCTTC
>-|TRBD1|TRBJ1-2|TRBV6-5
CASSPDRGPGYTF
TGTGCCAGCAGCCCCGACAGGGGGCCTGGCTACACCTTC